This T cell receptor (beta chain) was identified during a study of T-cell reconstitution after alpha-beta-depleted transplantation in children. Molecular barcoding with unique molecular identifiers was used for the TCRbeta library. TCRdb ran MiXCR on the PCR reads and lists one entry per CDR3 protein. The sample records about 270,000 distinct CDR3 sequences, more than 8% being singletons. This clonotype showed up many times. V lost 7 bases, J lost 6 bases, and 10 bases stayed unmatched. This CDR3 comprises 14 residues. The clonotype comes from a human donor who donated a stem cell graft to a child with SCID. The chain couples TRBV12-3 or TRBV12-4 to TRBJ2-3; 7 positions agree with TRBD1. This specimen consisted of PBMCs from the stem cell graft donor, obtained from the stem cell graft. CDR3 in DNA: TGTGCCAGCACTAGGGGACAGTTATTGGATACGCAGTATTTT. Its protein product is CASTRGQLLDTQYF.